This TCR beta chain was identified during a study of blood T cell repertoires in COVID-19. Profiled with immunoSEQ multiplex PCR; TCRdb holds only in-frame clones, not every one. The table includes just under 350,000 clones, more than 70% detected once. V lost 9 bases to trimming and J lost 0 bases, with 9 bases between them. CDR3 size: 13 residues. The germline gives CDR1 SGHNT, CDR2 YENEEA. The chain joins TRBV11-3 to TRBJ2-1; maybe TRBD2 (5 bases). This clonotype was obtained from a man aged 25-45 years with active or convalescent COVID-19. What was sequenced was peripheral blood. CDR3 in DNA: TGTGCCAGTCAAGAGGGCTCCTACAATGAGCAGTTCTTC. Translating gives CASQEGSYNEQFF.